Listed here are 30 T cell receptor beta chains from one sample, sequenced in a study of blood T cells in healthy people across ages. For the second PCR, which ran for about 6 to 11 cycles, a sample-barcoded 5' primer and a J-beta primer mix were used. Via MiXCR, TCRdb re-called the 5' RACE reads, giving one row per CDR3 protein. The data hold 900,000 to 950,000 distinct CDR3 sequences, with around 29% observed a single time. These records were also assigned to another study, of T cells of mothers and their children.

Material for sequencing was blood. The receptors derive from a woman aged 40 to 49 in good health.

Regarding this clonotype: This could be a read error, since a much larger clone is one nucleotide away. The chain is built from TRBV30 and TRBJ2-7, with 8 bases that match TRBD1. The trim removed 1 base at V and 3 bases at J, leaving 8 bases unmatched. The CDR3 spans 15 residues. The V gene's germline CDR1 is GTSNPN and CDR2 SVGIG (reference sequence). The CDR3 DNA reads TGTGCCTGGAGTGCGACCGGGACAGGCCGCTACGAGCAGTACTTC. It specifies CAWSATGTGRYEQYF.

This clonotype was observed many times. The DNA for the CDR3 is TGTGCCAGCAGACCGGGGGGGCACAAATCAAATGAGCAGTTCTTC. The encoded protein is CASRPGGHKSNEQFF. This rearrangement joins TRBV7-2 to TRBJ2-1; 8 bases line up with TRBD2. CDR1 is SGHTA, CDR2 FQGNSA, per germline. CDR3 length: 15 residues. J lost 7 bases, V lost 6 bases, and 11 bases had no gene match.

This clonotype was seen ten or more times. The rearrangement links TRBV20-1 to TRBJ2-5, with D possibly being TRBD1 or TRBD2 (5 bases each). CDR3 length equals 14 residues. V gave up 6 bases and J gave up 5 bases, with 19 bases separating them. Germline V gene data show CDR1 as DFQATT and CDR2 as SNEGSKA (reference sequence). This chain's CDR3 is CSAVPGPDGETQYF. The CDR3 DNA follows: TGCAGTGCCGTCCCGGGACCCGACGGGGAGACCCAGTACTTC.

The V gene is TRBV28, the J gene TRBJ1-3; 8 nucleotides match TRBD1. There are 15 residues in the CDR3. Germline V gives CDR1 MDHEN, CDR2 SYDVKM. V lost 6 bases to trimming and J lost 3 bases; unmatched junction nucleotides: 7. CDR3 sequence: CASSGQGGIGNTIYF. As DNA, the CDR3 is TGTGCCAGCAGCGGACAGGGAGGGATTGGAAACACCATATATTTT.

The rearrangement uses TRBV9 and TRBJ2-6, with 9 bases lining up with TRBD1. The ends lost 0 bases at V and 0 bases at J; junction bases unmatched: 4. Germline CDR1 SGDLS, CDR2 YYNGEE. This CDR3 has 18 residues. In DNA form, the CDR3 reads TGTGCCAGCAGCGTAGGGGGACAGGGATACTCTGGGGCCAACGTCCTGACTTTC. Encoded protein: CASSVGGQGYSGANVLTF.

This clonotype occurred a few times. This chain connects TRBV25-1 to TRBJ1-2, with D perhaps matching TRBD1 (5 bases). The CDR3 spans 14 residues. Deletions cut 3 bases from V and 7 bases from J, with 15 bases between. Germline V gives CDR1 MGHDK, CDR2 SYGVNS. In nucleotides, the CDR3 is TGTGCCAGCAGTGATCCGGAGGGGACGGTTGGCTACACCTTC. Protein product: CASSDPEGTVGYTF.

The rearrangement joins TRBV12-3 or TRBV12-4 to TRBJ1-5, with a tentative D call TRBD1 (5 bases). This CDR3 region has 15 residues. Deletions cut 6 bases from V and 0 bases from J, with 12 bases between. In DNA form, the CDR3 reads TGTGCCAGCAGCTCCCTGGGGGTTAGCAATCAGCCCCAGCATTTT. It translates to CASSSLGVSNQPQHF.

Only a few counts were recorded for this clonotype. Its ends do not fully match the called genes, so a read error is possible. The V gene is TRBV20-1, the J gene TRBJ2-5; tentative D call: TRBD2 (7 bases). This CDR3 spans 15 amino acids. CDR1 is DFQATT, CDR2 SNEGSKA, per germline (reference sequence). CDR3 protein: CSARVGGGGQGTQYF. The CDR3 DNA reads TGCAGTGCCAGAGTCGGTGGGGGGGGGCAGGGGACCCAGTACTTC.

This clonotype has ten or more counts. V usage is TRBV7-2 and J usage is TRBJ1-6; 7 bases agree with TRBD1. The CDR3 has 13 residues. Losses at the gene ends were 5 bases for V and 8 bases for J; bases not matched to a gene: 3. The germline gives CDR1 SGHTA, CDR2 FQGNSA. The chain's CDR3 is CASSTTGDSPLHF. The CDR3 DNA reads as TGTGCCAGCAGCACAACAGGGGATTCACCCCTCCACTTT.

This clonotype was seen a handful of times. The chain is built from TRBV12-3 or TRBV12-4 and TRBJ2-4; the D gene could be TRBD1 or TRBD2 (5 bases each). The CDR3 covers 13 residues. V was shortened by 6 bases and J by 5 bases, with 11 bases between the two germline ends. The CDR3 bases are TGTGCCAGCAGGTCCGGGACGGAAAACATTCAGTACTTC. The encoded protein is CASRSGTENIQYF.

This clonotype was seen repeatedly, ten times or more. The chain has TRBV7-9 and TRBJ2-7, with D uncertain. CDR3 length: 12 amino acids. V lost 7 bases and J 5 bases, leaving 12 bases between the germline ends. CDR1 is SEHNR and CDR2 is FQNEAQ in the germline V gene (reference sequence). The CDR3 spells CASTLPSHEQYF. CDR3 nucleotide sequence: TGTGCCAGCACCCTACCCTCACACGAGCAGTACTTC.

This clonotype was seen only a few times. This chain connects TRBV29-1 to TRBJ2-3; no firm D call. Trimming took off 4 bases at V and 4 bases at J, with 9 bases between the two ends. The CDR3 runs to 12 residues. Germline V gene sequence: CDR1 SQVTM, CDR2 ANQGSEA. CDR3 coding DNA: TGCAGCGTTGTGGTGGGCCCAGATACGCAGTATTTT. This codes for CSVVVGPDTQYF.

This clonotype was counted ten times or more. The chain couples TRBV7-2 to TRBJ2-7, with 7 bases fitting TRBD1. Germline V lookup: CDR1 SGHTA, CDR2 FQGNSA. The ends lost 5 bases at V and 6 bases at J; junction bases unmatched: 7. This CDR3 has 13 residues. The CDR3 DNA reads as TGTGCCAGCAGCGGGGAACAGGGGCGCGAGCAGTACTTC. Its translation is CASSGEQGREQYF.

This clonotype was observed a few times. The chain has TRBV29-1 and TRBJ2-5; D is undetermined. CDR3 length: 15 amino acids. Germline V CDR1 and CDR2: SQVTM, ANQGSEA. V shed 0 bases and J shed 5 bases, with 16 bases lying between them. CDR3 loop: CSVEDRLVGWETQYF. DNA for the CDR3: TGCAGCGTTGAAGATCGGCTAGTGGGTTGGGAGACCCAGTACTTC.

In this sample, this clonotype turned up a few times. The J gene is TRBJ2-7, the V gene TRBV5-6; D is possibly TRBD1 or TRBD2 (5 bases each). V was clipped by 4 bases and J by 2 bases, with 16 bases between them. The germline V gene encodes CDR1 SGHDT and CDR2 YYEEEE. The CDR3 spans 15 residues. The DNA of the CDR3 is TGTGCCAGCAGCCGCCCCGGGACGGTGACCTACGAGCAGTACTTC. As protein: CASSRPGTVTYEQYF.

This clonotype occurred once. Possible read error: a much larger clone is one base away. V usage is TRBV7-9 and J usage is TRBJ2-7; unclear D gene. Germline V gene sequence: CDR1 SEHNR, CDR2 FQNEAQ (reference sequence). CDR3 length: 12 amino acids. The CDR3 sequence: CTSSDQRNEQYF. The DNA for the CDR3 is TGTACCAGCAGCGACCAACGGAACGAGCAGTACTTC. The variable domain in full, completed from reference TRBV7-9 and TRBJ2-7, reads DTGVSQNPRHKITKRGQNVTFRCDPISEHNRLYWYRQTLGQGPEFLTYFQNEAQLEKSRLLSDRFSAERPKGSFSTLEIQRTEQGDSAMYLCTSSDQRNEQYFGPGTRLTVT.

The DNA for the CDR3 is TGTGCCAGCGTGCTTATCGGGGGGTCTGGGGCCAACGTCCTGACTTTC. Its protein is CASVLIGGSGANVLTF. V is TRBV7-2 and J is TRBJ2-6; TRBD2 agrees at 7 bases. Per the germline V gene, CDR1 is SGHTA and CDR2 is FQGNSA. CDR3 length: 16 amino acids. J lost 1 base, V lost 8 bases, and 8 bases had no gene match.

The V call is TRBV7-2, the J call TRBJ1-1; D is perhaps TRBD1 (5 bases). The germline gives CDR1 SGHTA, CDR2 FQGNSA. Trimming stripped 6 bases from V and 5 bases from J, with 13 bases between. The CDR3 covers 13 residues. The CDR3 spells CASRAGLTTEAFF. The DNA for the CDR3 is TGTGCCAGCAGGGCAGGGTTGACGACTGAAGCTTTCTTT. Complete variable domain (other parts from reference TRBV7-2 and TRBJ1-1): GAGVSQSPSNKVTEKGKDVELRCDPISGHTALYWYRQSLGQGLEFLIYFQGNSAPDKSGLPSDRFSAERTGGSVSTLTIQRTQQEDSAVYLCASRAGLTTEAFFGQGTRLTVV.

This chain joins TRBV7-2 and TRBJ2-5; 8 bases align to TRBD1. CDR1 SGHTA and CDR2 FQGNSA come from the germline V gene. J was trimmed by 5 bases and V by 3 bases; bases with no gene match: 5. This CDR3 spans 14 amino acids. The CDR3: CASSFQGASETQYF. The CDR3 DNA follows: TGTGCCAGCAGCTTCCAGGGGGCGTCGGAGACCCAGTACTTC.

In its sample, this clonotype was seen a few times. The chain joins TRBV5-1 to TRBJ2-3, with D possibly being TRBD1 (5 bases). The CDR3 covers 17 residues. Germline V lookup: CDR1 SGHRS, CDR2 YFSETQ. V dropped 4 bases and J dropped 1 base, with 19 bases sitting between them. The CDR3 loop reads CASSPKSGQGGTDTQYF. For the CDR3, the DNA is TGCGCCAGCAGCCCAAAAAGTGGCCAGGGCGGCACAGATACGCAGTATTTT.

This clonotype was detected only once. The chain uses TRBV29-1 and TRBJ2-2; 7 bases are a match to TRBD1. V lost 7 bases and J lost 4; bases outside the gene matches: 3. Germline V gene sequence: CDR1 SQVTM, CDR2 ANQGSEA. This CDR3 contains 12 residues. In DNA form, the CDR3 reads TGCAGCGGAACAGGGGTCACCGGGGAGCTGTTTTTT. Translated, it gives CSGTGVTGELFF.

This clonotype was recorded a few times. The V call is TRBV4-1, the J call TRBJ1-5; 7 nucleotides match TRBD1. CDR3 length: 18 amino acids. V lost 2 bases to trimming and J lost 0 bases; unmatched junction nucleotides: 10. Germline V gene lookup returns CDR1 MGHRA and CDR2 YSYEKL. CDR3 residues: CASSQPSGGGLSNQPQHF. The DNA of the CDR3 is TGCGCCAGCAGCCAACCTTCAGGGGGGGGGCTTAGCAATCAGCCCCAGCATTTT.

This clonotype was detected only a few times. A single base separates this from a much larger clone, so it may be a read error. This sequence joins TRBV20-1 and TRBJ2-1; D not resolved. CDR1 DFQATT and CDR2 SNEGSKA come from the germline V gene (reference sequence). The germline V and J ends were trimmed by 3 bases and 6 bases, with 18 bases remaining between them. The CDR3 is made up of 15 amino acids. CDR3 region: CSARAANRAPNEQFF. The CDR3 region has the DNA TGCAGTGCTAGGGCGGCAAACCGGGCGCCCAATGAGCAGTTCTTC.

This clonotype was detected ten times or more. The CDR3 is CASSYSLAGAYEQYF. The CDR3 region has the DNA TGTGCCAGCAGTTACTCACTAGCGGGGGCCTACGAGCAGTACTTC. The genes are TRBV6-6 and TRBJ2-7; 11 nucleotides line up with TRBD2. The CDR3 consists of 15 residues. The germline V gene has CDR1 MNHNY and CDR2 SVGAGI (reference sequence). Trimming removed 0 bases from V and 2 bases from J; junction bases left unmatched: 0.

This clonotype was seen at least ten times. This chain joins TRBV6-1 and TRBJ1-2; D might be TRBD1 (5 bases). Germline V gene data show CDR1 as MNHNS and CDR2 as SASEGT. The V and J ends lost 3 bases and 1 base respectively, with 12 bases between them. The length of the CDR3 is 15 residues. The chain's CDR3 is CASSELGTFNYGYTF. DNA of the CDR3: TGTGCCAGCAGTGAGCTGGGGACCTTTAACTATGGCTACACCTTC.

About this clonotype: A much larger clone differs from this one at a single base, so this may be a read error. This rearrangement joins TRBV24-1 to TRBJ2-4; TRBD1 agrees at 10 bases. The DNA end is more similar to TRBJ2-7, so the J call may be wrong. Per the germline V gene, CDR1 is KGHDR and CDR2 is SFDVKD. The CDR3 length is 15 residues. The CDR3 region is CATSDARTGGYEQYF. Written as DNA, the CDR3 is TGTGCCACCAGTGACGCTCGGACAGGGGGGTACGAGCAGTACTTC.

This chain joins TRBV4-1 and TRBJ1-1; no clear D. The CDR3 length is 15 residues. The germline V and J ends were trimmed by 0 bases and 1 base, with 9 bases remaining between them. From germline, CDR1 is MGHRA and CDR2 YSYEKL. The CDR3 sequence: CASSQDENGNTEAFF. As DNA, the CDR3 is TGCGCCAGCAGCCAAGATGAGAACGGGAACACTGAAGCTTTCTTT.

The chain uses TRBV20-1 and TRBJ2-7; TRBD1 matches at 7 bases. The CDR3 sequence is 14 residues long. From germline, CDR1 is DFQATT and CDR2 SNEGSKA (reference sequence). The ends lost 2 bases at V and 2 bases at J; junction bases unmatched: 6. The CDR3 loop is CSARKDGTAYEQYF. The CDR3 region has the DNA TGCAGTGCTAGAAAAGACGGGACAGCCTACGAGCAGTACTTC.

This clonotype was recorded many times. The CDR3 here is CASSLLGPMNTEAFF. The CDR3 DNA sequence: TGTGCCAGCAGCTTACTGGGGCCGATGAACACTGAAGCTTTCTTT. The chain joins TRBV7-3 to TRBJ1-1; D may be TRBD1 (5 bases). CDR1 is SGHTA, CDR2 FQGTGA, per germline. This CDR3 has 15 residues. Trimming took 2 bases from V and 0 from J, leaving 10 bases between them.

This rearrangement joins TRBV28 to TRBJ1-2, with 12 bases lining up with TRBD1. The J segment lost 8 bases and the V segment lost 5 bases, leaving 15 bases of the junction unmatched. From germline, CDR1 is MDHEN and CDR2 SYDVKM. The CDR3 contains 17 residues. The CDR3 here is CASSGGGTGGLLRGYTF. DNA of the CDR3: TGTGCCAGCAGTGGTGGGGGGACAGGGGGCCTCTTGAGAGGCTACACCTTC.